This T cell receptor beta chain was recorded in a study of blood T cell repertoires in COVID-19 (dated by TCRdb to the early 2020s). Regarding the complete study: The collaborator samples originated in the United States, Italy and Spain and spanned the acute and convalescent phases of COVID-19. The material from the prospective study consisted of cDNA or gDNA derived from T cells, B-cell-depleted T cells, or PBMCs. Subjects who had been exposed to COVID-19, were actively infected with it, or had recovered from it provided the deeply sampled blood TCRbeta repertoires that made up the dataset. A freely available public database, intended as a resource for researchers studying the immune response to SARS-CoV-2, is where the repertoires were released. The samples were drawn from two sources: the first 160 participants of the ongoing ImmuneRACE study, and over 1,000 subjects contributed by 6 global collaborators. The sample metadata nearly always contained a de-identified subject ID, COVID-19 status, age in years and sex. Where HLA class I and class II types were available, the types were taken from metadata supplied by the sample provider, not from assay-based typing.

Each collaborating institution followed its own protocols to collect whole blood in K2EDTA tubes. Collaborator samples were shipped for TCRbeta analysis as frozen whole blood, isolated PBMCs, or DNA extracted from either sample type. Findings and caveats that apply to the study as a whole: The amount of clinical and demographic metadata varied by source and participant and was provided uncurated.

The CDR3 measures 13 amino acids from cysteine to phenylalanine. The entry retains the CDR3 DNA only, 39 bases that are in frame from base 1. CDR1 and CDR2 are drawn from the germline V gene: SGHTS, YDEGEE. V is trimmed back by 1 base and J by 10 bases, and the junction contains 6 bases that no gene match accounts for. A word on this clone: It lacks a known antigen. No much larger clone exists at a distance of one base, and base qualities are not known.

TCRbeta CDR3 regions were amplified from genomic DNA by means of the immunoSEQ Assay, a bias-controlled multiplex PCR. Per the original workflow: Within the assay, amplification of reference gene primers was used to estimate how many nucleated cells each sample contained. To quantify the absolute abundance of each unique TCRbeta CDR3 rearrangement, sequence reads were collapsed and filtered. For each sample, productive Simpson clonality was calculated as the square root of Simpson's diversity index across productive rearrangements. The immuneACCESS repertoire file appears here via TCRdb, limited to in-frame rearrangements. These files lack a portion of the clones; in checked studies, under half of the deficit traces to unresolved V genes, and the cause of the others is not known. From that table come the V and J calls and clone size; the DNA was used to work out D and trimming. This sample comprises about 270,000 clones, 65% to 90% of them detected only once. The top ten constitute around 2.9% of the sample.

Material for sequencing was peripheral blood. The V and J genes are TRBV5-8 and TRBJ1-1, with 8 junctional bases fitting TRBD1. This clonotype was sampled from a woman in her fifties or sixties with active or convalescent COVID-19. The CDR3 loop reads CASSLLRGRGAFF. The nucleotide sequence reads as follows: TGTGCCAGCAGCTTGCTCAGGGGGCGCGGAGCTTTCTTT.